This TCR beta chain stems from a study of response to subunit inactivated influenza vaccine. This clonotype was detected ten times or more. After removal of 4 bases from V and 1 base from J, the junction contained 0 bases not matched to a gene. The germline gives CDR1 MNHEY, CDR2 SVGAGI. The CDR3 has 15 amino acids. Via MiXCR, TCRdb re-called the RT-PCR reads, giving one row per CDR3 protein. The data hold about 570,000 distinct CDR3 sequences, with about 11% observed a single time. This sample was also put to use in a study of T cells expressing NK-cell markers. As reported in that work: Scientists made TCR beta cDNA using 5'RACE template switching with UMIs. It was sorted CD3+CD56+NKG2C+, CD3+CD56+NKG2C- and CD3+CD56-NKG2C+ T cells that supplied the TCR beta repertoires. Of eight sequenced donors, seven were HCMV-seropositive and one HCMV-seronegative. CD8+ T cells in over five donors included dominant NKG2C+ clonotypes at 1.0-7.0%.

The sequenced sample was PBMCs from blood, obtained on the day of vaccination. The TCR sequence derives from a man aged 45-65 years who received an inactivated influenza vaccine. The V gene is TRBV6-5, the J gene TRBJ2-3; TRBD2 matches 12 bases. Here the CDR3 reads CASSWTSGGTDTQYF. CDR3 sequence (DNA): TGTGCCAGCAGTTGGACTAGCGGGGGCACAGATACGCAGTATTTT.